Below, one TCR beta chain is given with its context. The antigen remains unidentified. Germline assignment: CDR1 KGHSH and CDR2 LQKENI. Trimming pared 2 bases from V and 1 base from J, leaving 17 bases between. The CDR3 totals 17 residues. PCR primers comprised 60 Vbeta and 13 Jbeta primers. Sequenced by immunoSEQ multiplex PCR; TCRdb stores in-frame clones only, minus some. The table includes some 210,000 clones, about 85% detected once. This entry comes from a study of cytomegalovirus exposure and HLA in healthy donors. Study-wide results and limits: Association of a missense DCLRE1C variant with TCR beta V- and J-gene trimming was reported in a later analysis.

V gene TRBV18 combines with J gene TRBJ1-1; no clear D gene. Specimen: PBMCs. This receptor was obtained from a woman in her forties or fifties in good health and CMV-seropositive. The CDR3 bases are TGTGCCAGCTCACCAGAGGGTAAGAGGAGACCGAACACTGAAGCTTTCTTT. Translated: CASSPEGKRRPNTEAFF.